This T cell receptor (beta chain) was captured by sequencing in a study of CD8 T cells in Susac syndrome. Sequencing of TCR beta was undertaken in CD8+ and CD4+ T cells derived from blood. Stable or active relapsing-remitting multiple sclerosis, untreated and meeting revised McDonald criteria, defined the controls. TEMRA cells were FACS-enriched, unlike CD8+ and CD4+ T cells, which were negatively isolated. cDNA came from about 0.5 to 1 ug RNA primed by random hexamers. Amplification of TCR beta CDR3 by immunoSEQ multiplex PCR spanned 54 Vbeta and 13 Jbeta. A single record per CDR3 protein comes from TCRdb applying MiXCR to the immunoSEQ multiplex PCR reads. The sample has more than 70,000 distinct CDR3 sequences, 91% seen once. In germline, CDR1 is MNHEY, CDR2 SMNVEV (reference sequence). V dropped 10 bases and J dropped 5 bases, with 18 bases sitting between them. The CDR3 runs 14 residues.

The chain has TRBV27 and TRBJ2-1; D is unclear. Sequenced material: CD8+ T cells from PBMCs. This receptor was identified in a human donor with multiple sclerosis. CDR3 loop: CATHERYKNNEQFF. CDR3 sequence (DNA): TGTGCCACCCACGAGCGATATAAGAACAATGAGCAGTTCTTC.